This T cell receptor (beta chain) was identified in a study of cytomegalovirus exposure and HLA in healthy donors. V lost 5 bases to trimming and J lost 7 bases; unmatched junction nucleotides: 11. Germline-derived CDR1 and CDR2 are MNHEY and SMNVEV (reference sequence). CDR3 size: 15 residues. Concerning this clone itself: Its target is unknown.

Study conclusions and caveats: The study designated 150 or so TCR beta chains cytomegalovirus-associated. Analysis was carried out at a later point, and it linked a missense DCLRE1C variant to TCR beta V- and J-gene trimming. Prior analysis indicated that the majority of TCR beta V segments exhibited productivity approximately 87% or approximately 30% of the time.

With 60 Vbeta and 13 Jbeta primers, the PCR was carried out. Clones were sequenced by immunoSEQ multiplex PCR, and TCRdb holds only the in-frame ones, with some missing. Here the sample spans about 160,000 clones, approximately 76% being singletons. Participants comprised healthy donors of bone marrow. The TCR sequence derives from a man in his sixties in good health and CMV-seronegative. The chain combines TRBV27 with TRBJ2-5, with 9 positions matching TRBD2. The sample consisted of PBMCs. The CDR3 sequence is CASSPLAGGPVTQYF. In DNA, the CDR3 is TGTGCCAGCAGTCCACTTGCGGGAGGGCCCGTGACCCAGTACTTC.